Below, 4 T cell receptor beta chains from the same sample are listed, as sequenced in a study of T cells in Graves' hyperthyroidism and ophthalmopathy. Regions amplified from RNA transcripts were the TCR beta CDR3 regions. HTBI primers drove first-round RT-PCR of the TCR CDR3. TCRdb used MiXCR to reprocess the multiplex PCR reads, holding one entry per CDR3 protein. The sample lists more than 250,000 distinct CDR3 sequences; 12% to 15% were seen once. The sample was blood. These receptors came from a woman aged 50 to 60 with Graves' hyperthyroidism that later progressed to Graves' ophthalmopathy.

CDR3 nucleotide sequence: TGTGCCAGCAGTTTATCCCCAGTGAAACTAGCACACTTCTACGAGCAGTACTTC. This codes for CASSLSPVKLAHFYEQYF. The chain has TRBV28 and TRBJ2-7; D possibly corresponds to TRBD2 (6 bases). V was pared by 1 base and J by 3 bases, with 22 bases between. The CDR3 is 18 amino acids. Germline-derived CDR1 and CDR2 are MDHEN and SYDVKM. Variable domain in full (rest from reference TRBV28 and TRBJ2-7): DVKVTQSSRYLVKRTGEKVFLECVQDMDHENMFWYRQDPGLGLRLIYFSYDVKMKEKGDIPEGYSVSREKKERFSLILESASTNQTSMYLCASSLSPVKLAHFYEQYFGPGTRLTVT.

On this clonotype: Being one base from a much bigger clone, this may be a read error. The gene calls are TRBV7-9 and TRBJ2-3, with D uncertain. CDR1 is SEHNR and CDR2 is FQNEAQ in the germline V gene (reference sequence). The CDR3 length is 12 residues. The V end lost 2 bases, the J end lost 4 bases, and 4 bases lay between the germline ends. DNA of the CDR3: TGTGCCAGCAGCTTAATTTCAGATACGCAGTATTTT. Translated: CASSLISDTQYF.

This chain links TRBV6-2 or TRBV6-3 with TRBJ2-1; D is possibly TRBD2 (6 bases). The germline CDR1 and CDR2 sequences are MNHEY and SVGEGT. The length of the CDR3 is 12 residues. V was shortened by 5 bases and J by 8 bases, with 10 bases between the two germline ends. CDR3 residues: CASSPTSYEQFF. CDR3 nucleotides: TGTGCCAGCAGTCCAACTAGCTATGAGCAGTTCTTC.

This clonotype has ten or more counts. This rearrangement joins TRBV19 to TRBJ2-1, with D hard to call. In germline, CDR1 is LNHDA, CDR2 SQIVND (reference sequence). The CDR3 totals 13 residues. Between the trimmed V and J ends, which lost 5 bases and 2 bases, there was a span of 7 bases. CDR3 DNA: TGTGCCAGTAGTTGGTTACCCTACAATGAGCAGTTCTTC. The encoded protein is CASSWLPYNEQFF.